This TCR beta chain is drawn from a study of blood T cell repertoires in COVID-19. The germline gives CDR1 SGHKS, CDR2 YYEKEE (reference sequence). Losses at the gene ends were 4 bases for V and 5 bases for J; bases not matched to a gene: 12. The CDR3 is 16 amino acids. Clones were read by immunoSEQ multiplex PCR, and TCRdb kept only the in-frame ones, dropping some. The sample has about 60,000 clones; about nine tenths are singletons. Source material: peripheral blood. The sequence was obtained from a human donor with acute or convalescent COVID-19. The donor label of this sample is uncertain. The chain carries TRBV5-5 and TRBJ2-3, with TRBD2 identical over 8 bases. CDR3: CASSGAPGLVLDTQYF. The CDR3 DNA is TGTGCCAGCAGCGGGGCCCCGGGACTAGTGTTAGATACGCAGTATTTT.